The T cell receptor (beta chain) described here comes from a study of T cell responses to AZD1222 COVID-19 vaccine. Background on the study: Pooling of second doses given at about 4 or about 12 weeks was done. Study-wide points: Spike-specific TCR breadth and depth grew following two AZD1222 doses. After the peak T cell response, and only then, were repertoires sampled. Spike regions recognized by vaccine-associated CD4 TCRs spanned the protein, led by 160-218 and 743-854.

Comment on this clone: Its antigen remains unknown.

The CDR3 is 17 amino acids. CDR1 is SGHTA, CDR2 FQGTGA, per germline. V lost 2 bases, J lost 0 bases, and 3 bases stayed unmatched. Measured with immunoSEQ multiplex PCR; TCRdb has only the in-frame clones, and not every one. The sample has 120,000 or so clones; 80% to 90% are singletons. This material consisted of peripheral blood, taken on day 0 of AZD1222 vaccination. The TCR comes from an adult in good health. This chain joins TRBV7-3 and TRBJ2-3, with 12 bases fitting TRBD2. This CDR3 reads CASSLVGTSGSTDTQYF. For the CDR3, the DNA is TGTGCCAGCAGCTTAGTTGGGACTAGCGGGAGCACAGATACGCAGTATTTT.